This T cell receptor beta chain was captured by sequencing in a study of T cells in tuberculosis listed by TCRdb under 2018. Looking at the study overall: In the study, CD1B tetramers and high-throughput TCR immunosequencing were combined to characterize T cells specific for the mycobacterial lipid antigen glucose monomycolate (GMM). IGRA-negative adolescents, IGRA-positive adolescents with latent tuberculosis and adults with active tuberculosis, about 9 per group, were compared in a South African clinical cohort. The research as a whole found: Which clinical samples got chosen depended on the availability of cryopreserved specimens, and the active tuberculosis cases were adults, whereas the controls were adolescents. Compared with IGRA-negative controls, TCR-alpha repertoires from active tuberculosis had smaller mean NN-distances to GMM-specific TCRs, which suggests that these TCRs underwent clonal expansion. Shorter CDR3-alpha lengths in active tuberculosis patients partly drove the smaller NN-distances, and the TCR-beta difference was not statistically significant. A classifier using the diverse GMM-specific repertoire reached 87% accuracy (AUROC 0.9 to 0.95), compared with roughly 70% accuracy using GEM motif frequencies.

The CDR3 starts with the cysteine, ends with the phenylalanine, and has 11 residues. The retained sequence is limited to the CDR3, 33 bases, with the frame set at the first base. Here V drops 6 bases and J drops 6 bases, and the junction holds 2 bases not matched to any gene. Based on the germline V gene, the CDR1 and CDR2 sequences are SQVTM and ANQGSEA. About this clone: What antigen it recognizes has not been identified. Nothing much larger sits one base from this clone, and base qualities are not available.

The immunoSEQ multiplex PCR assay was used to generate TCR libraries, with TCR-beta and/or TCR-alpha/delta assays applied to each sample. The amplified TCR libraries were sequenced on the Illumina high-throughput platform. Regarding the original processing steps: Clustering and dimensionality reduction relied on pairwise TCRdist distances among GMM-specific receptors from T cells that were either sorted ex vivo or expanded in vitro. Each clinical repertoire was assigned a mean NN-distance score, defined as the average TCRdist to the nearest 10% of tetramer-positive reference sequences. To compute GEM TCR motif frequency, the fraction of unique TCRs matching known GEM sequences by V/J usage and CDR3 length was calculated. Active tuberculosis was classified by linear discriminant analysis with leave-one-out cross-validation, implemented in scikit-learn. TCRdb retrieved this table from immuneACCESS and kept in-frame rearrangements only. Not all clones are present; in checked studies, unresolved V genes account for under half, and no reason is known for the remainder. That table is the source of V, J and clone size, and D and trimming were worked out from the DNA. Counted in this sample were 45,000 or so clones; more than 90% of them appeared once. Roughly 7% of the sample rests with the top ten.

At study entry, a tuberculin skin test and the QuantiFERON-TB GOLD In-Tube IGRA were used to screen adolescents for latent tuberculosis infection. Unsorted cryopreserved PBMC were immunosequenced, covering on average approximately 100,000 T cells per clinical donor. Eleven high schools in the Worcester region of the Western Cape, South Africa, served as enrollment sites for adolescents aged 12 to 18 years. Ten or so M. tuberculosis-infected and around 10 uninfected adolescents were selected with matching for age and sex. PBMC from adolescents were isolated by density centrifugation from freshly drawn heparinized blood and then cryopreserved.

The sample consisted of PBMCs. The chain employs TRBV29-1 and TRBJ1-1; a stretch of 9 junction bases matches TRBD1. The clonotype comes from a donor aged 10 to 29 with latent tuberculosis or without tuberculosis infection. The DNA is TGCAGCGTGAACAGGGGGCCTGAAGCTTTCTTT. Its translation is CSVNRGPEAFF.